This T cell receptor (beta chain) was profiled in a study of OX40 agonist ivuxolimab in advanced cancers. Turning to the study itself: Partial responses were seen in three patients, one with hepatocellular carcinoma and two with cutaneous melanoma. Study findings and constraints: Clonal expansion by week 6 occurred in CD4+ and CD8+ blood T cells (at 0.1 to 3.0 mg/kg).

Trimming removed 3 bases from V and 8 bases from J, with 16 bases in between. The CDR3 runs to 14 residues. The germline V gene has CDR1 ENHRY and CDR2 SYGVKD. Using immunoSEQ multiplex PCR, the repertoire was profiled, and TCRdb retains in-frame clones only, with some absent. This sample has approximately 57,000 clones, with around nine tenths found just once. Remarks on this clone: Its cognate antigen is unknown.

V and J are TRBV10-3 and TRBJ1-2; maybe TRBD1 (5 bases). The receptor was isolated from an adult with an advanced solid tumor such as melanoma, head and neck, liver or kidney cancer. The material was CD4+ or CD8+ T cells sorted from blood, obtained in a trial of the OX40 agonist ivuxolimab. CDR3 sequence (DNA): TGTGCCATCAGTGAAGACAGCGACTACGGGGGCTACACCTTC. Translating it yields CAISEDSDYGGYTF.